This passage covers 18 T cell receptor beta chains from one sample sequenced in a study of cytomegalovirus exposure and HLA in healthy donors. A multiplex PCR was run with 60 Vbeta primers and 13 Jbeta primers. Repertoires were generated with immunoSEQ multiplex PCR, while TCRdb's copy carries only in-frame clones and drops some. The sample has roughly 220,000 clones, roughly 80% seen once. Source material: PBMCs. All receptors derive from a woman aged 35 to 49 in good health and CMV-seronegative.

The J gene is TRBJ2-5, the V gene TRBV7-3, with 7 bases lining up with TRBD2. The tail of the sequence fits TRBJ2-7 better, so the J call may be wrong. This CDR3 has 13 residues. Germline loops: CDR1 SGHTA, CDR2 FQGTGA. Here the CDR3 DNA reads TGTGCCAGCAGCTTGGGGGGGGGTGCCGAGCAGTACTTC. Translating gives CASSLGGGAEQYF.

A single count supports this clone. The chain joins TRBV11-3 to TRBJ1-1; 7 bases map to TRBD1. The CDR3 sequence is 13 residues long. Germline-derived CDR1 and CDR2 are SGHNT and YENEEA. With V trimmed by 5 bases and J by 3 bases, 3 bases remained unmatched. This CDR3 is CASSLGTDTEAFF. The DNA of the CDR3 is TGTGCCAGCAGCCTTGGGACAGACACTGAAGCTTTCTTT.

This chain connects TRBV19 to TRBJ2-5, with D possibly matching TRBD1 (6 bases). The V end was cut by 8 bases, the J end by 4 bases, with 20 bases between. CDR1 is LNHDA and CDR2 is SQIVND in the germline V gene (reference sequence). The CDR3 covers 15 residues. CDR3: CASGGAAGAGETQYF. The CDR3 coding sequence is TGTGCCAGTGGGGGCGCGGCAGGGGCAGGAGAGACCCAGTACTTC.

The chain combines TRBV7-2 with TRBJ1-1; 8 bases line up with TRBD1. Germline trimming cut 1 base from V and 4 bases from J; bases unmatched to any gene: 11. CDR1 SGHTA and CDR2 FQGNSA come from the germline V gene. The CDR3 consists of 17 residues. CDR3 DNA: TGTGCCAGCAGCTTAGGACTAGGGGGCAGGGGGCCCACTGAAGCTTTCTTT. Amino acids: CASSLGLGGRGPTEAFF. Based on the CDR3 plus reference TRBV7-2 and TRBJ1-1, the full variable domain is GAGVSQSPSNKVTEKGKDVELRCDPISGHTALYWYRQSLGQGLEFLIYFQGNSAPDKSGLPSDRFSAERTGGSVSTLTIQRTQQEDSAVYLCASSLGLGGRGPTEAFFGQGTRLTVV.

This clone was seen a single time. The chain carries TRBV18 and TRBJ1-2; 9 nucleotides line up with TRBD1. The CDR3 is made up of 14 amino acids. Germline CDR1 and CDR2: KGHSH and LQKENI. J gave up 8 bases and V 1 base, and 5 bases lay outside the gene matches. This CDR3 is CASSPRDRVNGYTF. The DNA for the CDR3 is TGTGCCAGCTCACCACGGGACAGGGTGAACGGCTACACCTTC.

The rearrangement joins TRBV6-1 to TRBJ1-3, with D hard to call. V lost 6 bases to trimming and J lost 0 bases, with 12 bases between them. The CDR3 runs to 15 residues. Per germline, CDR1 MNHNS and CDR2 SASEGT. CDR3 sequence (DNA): TGTGCCAGCAGGCCAAGTGTCAGCTCTGGAAACACCATATATTTT. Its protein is CASRPSVSSGNTIYF.

The CDR3 region is CASSRGLAGENIQYF. As DNA, the CDR3 is TGCGCCAGCAGCCGAGGACTAGCGGGAGAGAACATTCAGTACTTC. The chain joins TRBV4-1 to TRBJ2-4; 13 bases map to TRBD2. The CDR3 has 15 residues. Germline assignment: CDR1 MGHRA and CDR2 YSYEKL. The V and J ends lost 4 bases and 7 bases, in that order; junction bases with no gene match: 4.

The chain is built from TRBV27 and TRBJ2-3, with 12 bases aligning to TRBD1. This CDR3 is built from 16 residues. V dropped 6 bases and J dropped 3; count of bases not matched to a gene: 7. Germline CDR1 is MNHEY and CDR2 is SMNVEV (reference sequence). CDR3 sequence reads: CASRGQGAIRTDTQYF. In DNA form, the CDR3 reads TGTGCCAGCAGGGGACAGGGGGCAATTAGAACAGATACGCAGTATTTT.

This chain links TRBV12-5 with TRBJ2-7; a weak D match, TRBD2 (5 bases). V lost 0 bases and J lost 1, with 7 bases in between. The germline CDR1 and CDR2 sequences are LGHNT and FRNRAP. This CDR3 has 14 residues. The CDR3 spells CASGLVTGSYEQYF. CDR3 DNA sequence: TGTGCTAGTGGTTTGGTCACGGGATCCTACGAGCAGTACTTC. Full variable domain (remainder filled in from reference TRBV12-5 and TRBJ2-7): DARVTQTPRHKVTEMGQEVTMRCQPILGHNTVFWYRQTMMQGLELLAYFRNRAPLDDSGMPKDRFSAEMPDATLATLKIQPSEPRDSAVYFCASGLVTGSYEQYFGPGTRLTVT.

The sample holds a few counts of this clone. As DNA, the CDR3 is TGTGCCTGGAGTTCTACAGGGCGAACAGCTAACTATGGCTACACCTTC. Its protein is CAWSSTGRTANYGYTF. The chain combines TRBV30 with TRBJ1-2; D may be TRBD1 (6 bases). This CDR3 region has 16 residues. CDR1 GTSNPN and CDR2 SVGIG come from the germline V gene (reference sequence). V lost 2 bases to trimming and J lost 0 bases, with 16 bases between them.

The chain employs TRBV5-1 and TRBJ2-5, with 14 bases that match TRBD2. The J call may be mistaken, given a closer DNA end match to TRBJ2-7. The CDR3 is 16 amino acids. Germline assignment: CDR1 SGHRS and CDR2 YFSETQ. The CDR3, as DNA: TGCGCCAGCAGCCCCGAGGGACTAGCGGGAGAGCACGAGCAGTACTTC. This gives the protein CASSPEGLAGEHEQYF.

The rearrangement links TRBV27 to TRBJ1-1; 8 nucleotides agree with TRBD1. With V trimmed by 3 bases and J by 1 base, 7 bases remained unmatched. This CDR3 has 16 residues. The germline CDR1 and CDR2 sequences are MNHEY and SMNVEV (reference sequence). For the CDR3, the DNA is TGTGCCAGCAGTTTGGGATACACAGGGGGGAACACTGAAGCTTTCTTT. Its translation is CASSLGYTGGNTEAFF.

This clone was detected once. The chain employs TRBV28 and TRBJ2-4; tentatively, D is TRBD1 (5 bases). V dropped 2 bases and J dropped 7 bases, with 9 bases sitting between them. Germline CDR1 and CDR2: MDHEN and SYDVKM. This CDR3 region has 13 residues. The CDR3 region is CASSLTRDNIQYF. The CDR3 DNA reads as TGTGCCAGCAGTTTAACCAGGGATAACATTCAGTACTTC.

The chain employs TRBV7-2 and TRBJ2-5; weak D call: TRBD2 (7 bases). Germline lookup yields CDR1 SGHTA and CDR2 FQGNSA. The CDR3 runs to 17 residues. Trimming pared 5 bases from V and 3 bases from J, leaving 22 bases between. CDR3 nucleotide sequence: TGTGCCAGCAGCAAATATCCACAGGGAAGCGGGAAAGAGACCCAGTACTTC. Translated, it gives CASSKYPQGSGKETQYF.

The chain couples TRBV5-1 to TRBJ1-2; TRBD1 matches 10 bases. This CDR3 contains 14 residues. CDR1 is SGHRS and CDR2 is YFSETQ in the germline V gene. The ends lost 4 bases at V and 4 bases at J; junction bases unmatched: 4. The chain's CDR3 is CASSLRTGGYGYTF. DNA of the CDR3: TGCGCCAGCAGCCTCCGGACAGGGGGCTATGGCTACACCTTC.

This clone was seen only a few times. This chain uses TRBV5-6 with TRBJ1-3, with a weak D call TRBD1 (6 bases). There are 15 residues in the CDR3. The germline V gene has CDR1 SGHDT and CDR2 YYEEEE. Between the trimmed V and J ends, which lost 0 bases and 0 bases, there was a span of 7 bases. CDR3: CASSLGQVSGNTIYF. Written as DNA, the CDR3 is TGTGCCAGCAGCTTGGGACAGGTCTCTGGAAACACCATATATTTT.

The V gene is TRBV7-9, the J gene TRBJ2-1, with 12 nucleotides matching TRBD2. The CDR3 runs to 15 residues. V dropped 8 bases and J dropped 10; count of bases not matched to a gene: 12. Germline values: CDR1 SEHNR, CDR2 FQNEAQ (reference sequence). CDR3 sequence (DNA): TGTGCCAGCGGAACTCAGAGACTAGCGGGAGACGAGCAGTTCTTC. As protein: CASGTQRLAGDEQFF.

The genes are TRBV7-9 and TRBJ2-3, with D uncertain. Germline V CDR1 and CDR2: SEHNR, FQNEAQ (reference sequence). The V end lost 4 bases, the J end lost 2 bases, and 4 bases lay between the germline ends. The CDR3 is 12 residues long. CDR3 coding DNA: TGTGCCAGCAGCTCCCTCACAGATACGCAGTATTTT. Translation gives CASSSLTDTQYF.